This T cell receptor (beta chain) was captured by sequencing in a study of neurological immune-mediated disorders. One entry per CDR3 protein, called by TCRdb with MiXCR from the 5' RACE reads. Of around 61,000 distinct CDR3 sequences in the sample, about 5% were seen once. Germline V gene data show CDR1 as SGHTA and CDR2 as FQGNSA. There are 13 residues in the CDR3. V was pared by 3 bases and J by 5 bases, with 10 bases between. The rearrangement uses TRBV7-2 and TRBJ2-5; D remains ambiguous. This sequence was found in a human donor with multiple sclerosis. The donor label of this sample is uncertain. The specimen sequenced was PBMCs. CDR3 sequence: CASSLDHGETQYF. The CDR3 DNA follows: TGTGCCAGCAGCTTGGATCATGGGGAGACCCAGTACTTC.